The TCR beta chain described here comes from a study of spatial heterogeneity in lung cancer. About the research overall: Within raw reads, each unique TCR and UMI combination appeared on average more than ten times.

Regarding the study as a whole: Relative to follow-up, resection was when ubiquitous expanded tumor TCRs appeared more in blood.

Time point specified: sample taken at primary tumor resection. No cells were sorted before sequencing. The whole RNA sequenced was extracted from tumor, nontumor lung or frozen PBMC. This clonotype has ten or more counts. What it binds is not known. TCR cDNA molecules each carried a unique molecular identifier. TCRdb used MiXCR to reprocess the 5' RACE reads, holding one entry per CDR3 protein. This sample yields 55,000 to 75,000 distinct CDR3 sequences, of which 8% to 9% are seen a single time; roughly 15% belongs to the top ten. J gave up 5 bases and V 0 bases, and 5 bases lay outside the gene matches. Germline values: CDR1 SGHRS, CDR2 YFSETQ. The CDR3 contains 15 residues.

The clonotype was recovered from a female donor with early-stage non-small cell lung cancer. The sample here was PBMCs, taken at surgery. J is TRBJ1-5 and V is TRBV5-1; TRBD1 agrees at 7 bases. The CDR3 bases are TGCGCCAGCAGCTTGGGGACAGGCGGGGATCAGCCCCAGCATTTT. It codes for CASSLGTGGDQPQHF.